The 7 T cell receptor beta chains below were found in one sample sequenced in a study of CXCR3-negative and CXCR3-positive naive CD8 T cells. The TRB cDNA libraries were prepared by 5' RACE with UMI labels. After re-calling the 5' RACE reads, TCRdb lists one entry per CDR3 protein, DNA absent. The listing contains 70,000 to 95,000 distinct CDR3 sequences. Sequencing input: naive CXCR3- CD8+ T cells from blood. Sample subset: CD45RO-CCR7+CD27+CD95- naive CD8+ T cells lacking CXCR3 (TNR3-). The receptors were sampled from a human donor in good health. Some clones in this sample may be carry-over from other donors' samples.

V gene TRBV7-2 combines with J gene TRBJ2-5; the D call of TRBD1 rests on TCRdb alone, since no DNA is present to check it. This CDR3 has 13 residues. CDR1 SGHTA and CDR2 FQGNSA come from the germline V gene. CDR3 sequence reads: CASSFWATETQYF.

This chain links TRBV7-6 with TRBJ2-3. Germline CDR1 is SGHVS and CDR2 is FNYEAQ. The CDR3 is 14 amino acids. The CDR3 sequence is CASSLERSTDTQYF.

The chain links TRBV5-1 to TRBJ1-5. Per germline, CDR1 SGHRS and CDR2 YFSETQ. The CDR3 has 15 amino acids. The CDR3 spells CASSFYPEDVGSQHF.

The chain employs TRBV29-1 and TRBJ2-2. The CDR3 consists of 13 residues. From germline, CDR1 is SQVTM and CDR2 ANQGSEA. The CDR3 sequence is CSVEDSISGELFF.

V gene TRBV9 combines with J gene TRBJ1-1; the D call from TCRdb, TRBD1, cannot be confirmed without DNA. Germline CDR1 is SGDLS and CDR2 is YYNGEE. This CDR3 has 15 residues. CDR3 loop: CASSASTDSYTEAFF.

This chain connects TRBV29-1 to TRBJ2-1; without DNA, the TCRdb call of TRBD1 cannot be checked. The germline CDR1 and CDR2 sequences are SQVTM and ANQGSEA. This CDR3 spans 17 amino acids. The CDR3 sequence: CSVELPGTGDPNNEQFF.

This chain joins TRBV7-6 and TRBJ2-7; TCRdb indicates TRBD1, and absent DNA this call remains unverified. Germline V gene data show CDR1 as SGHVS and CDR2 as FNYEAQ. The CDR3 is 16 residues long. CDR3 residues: CASSLGPGQGVYEQYF.